The T cell receptor beta chain described here comes from a study of blood T cell repertoires in COVID-19. Whole-study context: Both acute and convalescent COVID-19 samples were obtained from the United States, Italy and Spain. T cells, B-cell-depleted T cells, or PBMCs supplied cDNA or gDNA.

CDR3 size: 16 residues. CDR1 and CDR2 from the germline V gene are SGHTA and FQGNSA. Losses at the gene ends were 4 bases for V and 2 bases for J; bases not matched to a gene: 8. The Seattle site enrolled patients during active infection and followed them longitudinally. Authors' data handling: It was from reference gene primer amplification that nucleated cell counts were estimated. TCRdb's table, derived via immunoSEQ multiplex PCR, lists solely in-frame clones and lacks some. The V and J calls and the clone size are those of that table, but D and trimming were determined from the DNA. The sample includes approximately 500,000 clones, less than 90% of them seen just once.

The gene calls are TRBV7-2 and TRBJ2-1; 7 nucleotides agree with TRBD2. The receptor comes from a woman aged 50 to 60 with COVID-19, enrolled during active disease. The sample was peripheral blood. CDR3 in amino acids: CASSSKRGEAYNEQFF. The CDR3 region has the DNA TGTGCCAGCAGCTCCAAGCGGGGAGAGGCCTACAATGAGCAGTTCTTC.